A single sample gave rise to the 30 T cell receptor beta chains below, sequenced in a study of T cell repertoires in cytomegalovirus infection. TCRdb re-analysed the reads in MiXCR, keeping a single row per CDR3 protein. The sample lists roughly 240,000 distinct CDR3 sequences, approximately 7% occurring once. Sequenced sample: PBMCs. These receptors all stem from a human donor in good health (CMV status not recorded). Some clones in this sample may be carry-over from other donors' samples.

This sequence joins TRBV2 and TRBJ1-5; D remains unclear. Deletions cut 10 bases from V and 4 bases from J, with 17 bases between. Germline values: CDR1 SNHLY, CDR2 FYNNEI. The CDR3 sequence is 14 residues long. The DNA for the CDR3 is TGTGCCACGGCCGAACAAAGTATAAATCAGCCCCAGCATTTT. This translates into CATAEQSINQPQHF.

Many counts were recorded for this clonotype. The chain recombines TRBV29-1 with TRBJ1-2; 10 bases are a match to TRBD1. This CDR3 spans 14 amino acids. J lost 7 bases, V lost 6 bases, and 11 bases had no gene match. From germline, CDR1 is SQVTM and CDR2 ANQGSEA. Written as DNA, the CDR3 is TGCAGCGTCGTACTCCGGGACAGGGGTTTTGGCTACACCTTC. This sequence encodes CSVVLRDRGFGYTF.

This clonotype was picked up many times. This chain uses TRBV12-3 or TRBV12-4 with TRBJ1-5, with D hard to call. The CDR3 consists of 14 residues. V was pared by 3 bases and J by 11 bases, with 17 bases between. CDR3 amino acids: CASSFTSLSAAQHF. The CDR3 nucleotides are TGTGCCAGCAGTTTTACGAGCTTAAGTGCAGCCCAGCATTTT.

This clonotype was counted only a few times. This sequence joins TRBV20-1 and TRBJ1-6, with 7 bases lining up with TRBD1. The J segment lost 10 bases and the V segment lost 3 bases, leaving 9 bases of the junction unmatched. This CDR3 spans 14 amino acids. Germline values: CDR1 DFQATT, CDR2 SNEGSKA (reference sequence). The CDR3 region is CSARPHGTESPLHF. CDR3 sequence (DNA): TGCAGTGCTAGGCCACACGGGACAGAATCACCCCTCCACTTT.

This clonotype has a count of ten or more. The rearrangement joins TRBV7-2 to TRBJ1-4; D is perhaps TRBD1 (5 bases). Germline V gene lookup returns CDR1 SGHTA and CDR2 FQGNSA. V gave up 4 bases and J gave up 3 bases, with 12 bases separating them. CDR3 size: 15 residues. CDR3 protein: CASSSQSGANEKLFF. The CDR3, as DNA: TGTGCCAGCAGCTCGCAATCGGGGGCTAATGAAAAACTGTTTTTT. Using reference TRBV7-2 and TRBJ1-4 for the parts outside the CDR3, the full variable domain is GAGVSQSPSNKVTEKGKDVELRCDPISGHTALYWYRQSLGQGLEFLIYFQGNSAPDKSGLPSDRFSAERTGGSVSTLTIQRTQQEDSAVYLCASSSQSGANEKLFFGSGTQLSVL.

The chain has TRBV6-5 and TRBJ2-3; TRBD2 aligns across 8 bases. The CDR3 loop spans 16 amino acids. The V gene's germline CDR1 is MNHEY and CDR2 SVGAGI. Losses at the gene ends were 6 bases for V and 2 bases for J; bases not matched to a gene: 10. The CDR3 DNA reads TGTGCCAGCAGCTATCTCGGGGGGGGGGACACAGATACGCAGTATTTT. Translated, it gives CASSYLGGGDTDTQYF.

This clonotype occurred many times. The rearrangement joins TRBV25-1 to TRBJ2-1; possibly TRBD1 for D (5 bases). V was shortened by 1 base and J by 4 bases, with 14 bases between the two germline ends. Germline CDR1 MGHDK, CDR2 SYGVNS. The CDR3 has 16 amino acids. CDR3 region: CASSEWGGQGYNEQFF. CDR3 DNA: TGTGCCAGCAGTGAATGGGGTGGGCAGGGATACAATGAGCAGTTCTTC.

This clonotype was seen repeatedly, ten times or more. The genes are TRBV6-6 and TRBJ2-4; 9 bases are a match to TRBD1. J gave up 1 base and V 5 bases, and 3 bases lay outside the gene matches. CDR3 length: 15 residues. From germline, CDR1 is MNHNY and CDR2 SVGAGI (reference sequence). The CDR3 nucleotides read TGTGCCAGCAGTATACAGGGGGCGGCCAAAAACATTCAGTACTTC. Translating gives CASSIQGAAKNIQYF.

This rearrangement joins TRBV3-1 to TRBJ1-1; D remains ambiguous. Trimming left V 2 bases short and J 5 bases short, with 12 bases between. CDR1 and CDR2 from the germline V gene are LGHDT and YNNKEL (reference sequence). The CDR3 sequence is 14 residues long. This CDR3 is CASSQLTTGTEAFF. Here the CDR3 DNA reads TGTGCCAGCAGCCAATTGACGACCGGGACTGAAGCTTTCTTT.

The genes are TRBV9 and TRBJ2-7; D tentatively fits TRBD1 or TRBD2 (6 bases each). V was shortened by 4 bases and J by 3 bases, with 17 bases between the two germline ends. The CDR3 has 15 residues. Germline V gene data show CDR1 as SGDLS and CDR2 as YYNGEE. The CDR3 coding sequence is TGTGCCAGCAGCCCAGAGGGAGGAGGGGGCTACGAGCAGTACTTC. It is translated as CASSPEGGGGYEQYF.

This clonotype was seen a few times. This chain joins TRBV11-2 and TRBJ2-3; TRBD2 is a possible D gene (6 bases). CDR1 and CDR2 (germline): SGHAT, FQNNGV. Trimming shortened V by 4 bases and J by 4 bases, and 15 bases separated the two germline ends. The CDR3 runs to 15 residues. The CDR3 is CASSWDSFRPDTQYF. In nucleotides, the CDR3 is TGTGCCAGCAGCTGGGACTCCTTCAGACCAGATACGCAGTATTTT.

This clonotype has ten or more counts. The chain employs TRBV28 and TRBJ1-5; D may be TRBD1 (5 bases). The germline V gene has CDR1 MDHEN and CDR2 SYDVKM. The V gene lost 6 bases and the J gene lost 3 bases, with 18 bases spanning the gap. The length of the CDR3 is 16 residues. CDR3 coding DNA: TGTGCCAGCAGCCCCGTGGGGGGGAAGGACAATCAGCCCCAGCATTTT. This codes for CASSPVGGKDNQPQHF. Full variable domain (remainder filled in from reference TRBV28 and TRBJ1-5): DVKVTQSSRYLVKRTGEKVFLECVQDMDHENMFWYRQDPGLGLRLIYFSYDVKMKEKGDIPEGYSVSREKKERFSLILESASTNQTSMYLCASSPVGGKDNQPQHFGDGTRLSIL.

This clonotype has at least ten counts. The gene calls are TRBV20-1 and TRBJ1-1, with D possibly TRBD1 on 6 matching bases. Germline values: CDR1 DFQATT, CDR2 SNEGSKA (reference sequence). Trimming removed 0 bases at V and 2 bases at J, with 13 bases between. CDR3 length equals 15 residues. The CDR3 bases are TGCAGTGCTAGAGATCCCGGACAGCCTAACACTGAAGCTTTCTTT. This sequence encodes CSARDPGQPNTEAFF.

This chain uses TRBV12-3 or TRBV12-4 with TRBJ2-7; tentatively, D is TRBD1 or TRBD2 (5 bases each). This CDR3 has 14 amino acids. Trimming stripped 11 bases from V and 6 bases from J, with 23 bases between. CDR3 sequence (DNA): TGTGCCGTCAGTGACCCACCACGGGACGCCGAGCAGTACTTC. Protein sequence: CAVSDPPRDAEQYF.

This clonotype occurred many times. V is TRBV6-4 and J is TRBJ2-2; 8 bases are a match to TRBD1. Germline V gene sequence: CDR1 MRHNA, CDR2 SNTAGT. This CDR3 is 13 amino acids long. The ends lost 6 bases at V and 5 bases at J; junction bases unmatched: 2. The CDR3 coding sequence is TGTGCCAGCAGGAGGACAGGGACCGGGGAGCTGTTTTTT. Its protein is CASRRTGTGELFF.

In its sample, this clonotype was seen many times. The J gene is TRBJ2-1, the V gene TRBV29-1; the D is unclear. V shed 4 bases and J shed 6 bases, with 7 bases lying between them. CDR1 is SQVTM and CDR2 is ANQGSEA in the germline V gene. This CDR3 has 11 residues. The CDR3 nucleotides read TGCAGCGTTGTTCCCGCCAATGAGCAGTTCTTC. It encodes CSVVPANEQFF.

There are many counts of this clonotype. The chain joins TRBV11-1 to TRBJ2-2; no firm D call. Trimming shortened V by 8 bases and J by 1 base, and 14 bases separated the two germline ends. Germline CDR1 and CDR2: SGHAT and FQDESV (reference sequence). CDR3 length: 15 residues. For the CDR3, the DNA is TGTGCCAGCCGCCTCGGGCCTGTGAACACCGGGGAGCTGTTTTTT. This codes for CASRLGPVNTGELFF.

This clonotype has ten or more counts. The chain is built from TRBV20-1 and TRBJ1-2; D not resolved. The CDR3 extends over 12 amino acids. CDR1 is DFQATT and CDR2 is SNEGSKA in the germline V gene (reference sequence). The germline V and J ends were trimmed by 0 bases and 6 bases, with 8 bases remaining between them. The CDR3 here is CSARDRIDGYTF. As DNA, the CDR3 is TGCAGTGCTAGAGACAGGATAGATGGCTACACCTTC.

The chain employs TRBV29-1 and TRBJ1-2; 11 bases fit TRBD1. V shed 6 bases, J shed 5 bases, and the junction held 5 bases outside the gene matches. CDR1 and CDR2 (germline): SQVTM, ANQGSEA. CDR3 length equals 13 residues. DNA of the CDR3: TGCAGCGTCTCCGGACAGGGGGCTTATGGCTACACCTTC. It is translated as CSVSGQGAYGYTF.

This clonotype was observed at least ten times. V is TRBV19 and J is TRBJ2-2, with no clear D. CDR1 is LNHDA, CDR2 SQIVND, per germline (reference sequence). The CDR3 has 15 residues. The ends were cut back, 8 bases at V and 1 base at J, with 14 bases in the middle. The CDR3 DNA reads as TGTGCCAGTTCAAGGGTTCCCGTGAACACCGGGGAGCTGTTTTTT. This sequence encodes CASSRVPVNTGELFF.

This clonotype was found many times. This rearrangement joins TRBV7-2 to TRBJ2-1; no reliable D call. This CDR3 is built from 13 residues. V was trimmed by 4 bases and J by 0 bases, leaving 4 bases between them. Germline CDR1 reads SGHTA; CDR2 reads FQGNSA. CDR3 residues: CASSSSSYNEQFF. CDR3 in DNA: TGTGCCAGCAGCTCGAGCTCCTACAATGAGCAGTTCTTC.

This clonotype occurred many times. CDR3 DNA sequence: TGTGCCAGCAGCTTAGGAGCCGACAACCTAATCAAGGAGCAGTACTTC. Protein: CASSLGADNLIKEQYF. The chain has TRBV7-2 and TRBJ2-7; D is ambiguous. Trimming shortened V by 1 base and J by 7 bases, and 20 bases separated the two germline ends. This CDR3 region has 16 residues. From germline, CDR1 is SGHTA and CDR2 FQGNSA.

This clonotype was counted ten times or more. The J gene is TRBJ1-4, the V gene TRBV15; D gene ambiguous. Germline CDR1 reads LNHNV; CDR2 reads YYDKDF (reference sequence). The CDR3 is 12 residues long. V was clipped by 0 bases and J by 12 bases, with 8 bases between them. This CDR3 is CATSRDLSELFF. CDR3 sequence (DNA): TGTGCCACCAGCAGAGATCTTTCGGAACTGTTTTTT.

This clonotype has a count of ten or more. This chain connects TRBV20-1 to TRBJ1-2; a weak D match, TRBD1 (5 bases). The CDR3 is 12 amino acids. V lost 3 bases to trimming and J lost 8 bases, with 13 bases between them. Per the germline V gene, CDR1 is DFQATT and CDR2 is SNEGSKA (reference sequence). CDR3 in amino acids: CSASFREAGYTF. CDR3 nucleotides: TGCAGTGCTAGTTTCAGGGAAGCAGGCTACACCTTC.

The chain recombines TRBV18 with TRBJ2-5; no clear D gene. Between the trimmed V and J ends, which lost 3 bases and 4 bases, there was a span of 12 bases. This CDR3 is built from 14 residues. Germline CDR1 is KGHSH and CDR2 is LQKENI. CDR3 residues: CASSPATSGETQYF. In nucleotides, the CDR3 is TGTGCCAGCTCACCGGCGACTTCGGGAGAGACCCAGTACTTC. Together with reference TRBV18 and TRBJ2-5, the CDR3 gives the full variable domain: NAGVMQNPRHLVRRRGQEARLRCSPMKGHSHVYWYRQLPEEGLKFMVYLQKENIIDESGMPKERFSAEFPKEGPSILRIQQVVRGDSAAYFCASSPATSGETQYFGPGTRLLVL.

This clonotype occurred many times. V gene TRBV4-3 combines with J gene TRBJ1-6; D remains unclear. The germline gives CDR1 LGHNA, CDR2 YSLEER. With 0 bases removed from V and 8 bases from J, the gap between germline ends came to 11 bases. The CDR3 is 15 amino acids. The CDR3 DNA reads as TGCGCCAGCAGCCAAGATCCGTCTTTGGATTCACCCCTCCACTTT. This encodes CASSQDPSLDSPLHF.

This clonotype has at least ten counts. J is TRBJ2-4 and V is TRBV20-1; D not resolved. CDR3 size: 13 residues. Per germline, CDR1 DFQATT and CDR2 SNEGSKA (reference sequence). V was clipped by 0 bases and J by 4 bases, with 7 bases between them. Here the CDR3 reads CSARDPSKNIQYF. CDR3 bases: TGCAGTGCTAGAGATCCAAGTAAAAACATTCAGTACTTC.

V and J are TRBV6-2 or TRBV6-3 and TRBJ1-6, with unresolved D. The V gene lost 6 bases and the J gene lost 0 bases, with 12 bases spanning the gap. CDR3 size: 16 residues. Germline CDR1 MNHEY, CDR2 SVGEGT. In DNA, the CDR3 is TGTGCCAGCAGCCCACGGGAGATCTCCTATAATTCACCCCTCCACTTT. Protein sequence: CASSPREISYNSPLHF.

This clonotype was observed at least ten times. V gene TRBV12-3 or TRBV12-4 combines with J gene TRBJ2-1, with a weak D call TRBD2 (6 bases). This CDR3 is 15 amino acids long. With 7 bases removed from V and 0 bases from J, the gap between germline ends came to 13 bases. CDR3 nucleotide sequence: TGTGCCAGCACCTCTTTGGGGGGCTCCTACAATGAGCAGTTCTTC. This codes for CASTSLGGSYNEQFF.

This clonotype appeared a few times. The rearrangement uses TRBV28 and TRBJ1-4, with D possibly being TRBD1 (5 bases). This CDR3 comprises 13 residues. V lost 10 bases and J lost 4, with 13 bases in between. Germline lookup yields CDR1 MDHEN and CDR2 SYDVKM. As DNA, the CDR3 is TGTGCCACCAGGCAGGGCCTTAATGAAAAACTGTTTTTT. Its translation: CATRQGLNEKLFF.